The 23 T cell receptor beta chains below come from one sample, sequenced in a study of tumor-infiltrating lymphocytes in primary liver carcinoma. The input was 450 to 550 ng total RNA; TCR beta cDNA was made from it with a constant-region primer. The TCR beta library was amplified through three nested multiplex PCR rounds in a modified ARM-PCR procedure. TRBV1-TRBV30 forward primers and a C-beta reverse primer were used in the first two PCR rounds, which each ran for 10 cycles. TCRdb re-called the multiplex PCR reads through MiXCR, storing one row per CDR3 protein. Of 90,000 to 150,000 distinct CDR3 sequences in the sample, around 65% were seen once. Co-extracted RNA and DNA came from around 20-30 mg of unsorted bulk tissue. Sequencing input: tumor-adjacent normal liver tissue. These receptors originate from a woman aged 60-75 years with primary liver carcinoma and hepatitis B virus infection.

This clonotype was recorded many times. The chain employs TRBV12-3 or TRBV12-4 and TRBJ1-5; no clear D. The CDR3 runs 14 residues. V was pared by 6 bases and J by 5 bases, with 14 bases between. CDR3 loop: CASSIGGFDQPQHF. The CDR3 coding sequence is TGTGCCAGCAGCATCGGCGGGTTCGATCAGCCCCAGCATTTT.

On this clonotype itself: At one end the junction does not follow the germline gene, possibly because of a read error. The chain uses TRBV4-2 and TRBJ2-2; 7 bases are a match to TRBD2. The length of the CDR3 is 15 residues. Germline CDR1 is LGHNA and CDR2 is YNFKEQ. For the CDR3, the DNA is TGTGCCAGCAGCCTGGGGAGCGGGAACACAGGGGAGCTGTTTTTT. It is translated as CASSLGSGNTGELFF.

This clonotype was detected only a few times. This chain uses TRBV5-1 with TRBJ2-1; D may be TRBD2 (6 bases). The ends were cut back, 0 bases at V and 9 bases at J, with 10 bases in the middle. The length of the CDR3 is 13 residues. Looked up from germline, CDR1 is SGHRS and CDR2 is YFSETQ. In DNA, the CDR3 is TGCGCCAGCAGCTTGGGCGGGGCGCGTGAGCAGTTCTTC. Translated, it gives CASSLGGAREQFF.

This clonotype was counted at least ten times. The chain is built from TRBV30 and TRBJ1-2; D unclear. CDR1 and CDR2 from the germline V gene are GTSNPN and SVGIG (reference sequence). The length of the CDR3 is 12 residues. With 3 bases removed from V and 4 bases from J, the gap between germline ends came to 9 bases. The CDR3 sequence is CAWSRQIYGYTF. The CDR3 nucleotides read TGTGCCTGGAGCAGGCAGATCTATGGCTACACCTTC.

Of note for this clonotype: Sequence at one end of the junction differs from germline and may be a read error. The chain couples TRBV10-3 to TRBJ2-7, with TRBD2 identical over 10 bases. Germline V gives CDR1 ENHRY, CDR2 SYGVKD. The CDR3 contains 16 residues. CDR3 DNA sequence: TGCGCCATCAGTACCAAACCGGAACTAGCGGGAAACGAGCAGTACTTC. Its protein product is CAISTKPELAGNEQYF.

Of note for this clonotype: At one end the junction does not follow the germline gene, possibly because of a read error. J is TRBJ2-1 and V is TRBV11-2; D is undetermined. Germline V CDR1 and CDR2: SGHAT, FQNNGV. CDR3 length: 14 residues. The CDR3: CASSLGGPNNEQFF. DNA for the CDR3: TGTGCCAGCAGCTTAGGTGGGCCCAACAATGAACAGTTCTTC.

The V call is TRBV28, the J call TRBJ2-7, with D possibly being TRBD2 (5 bases). V shed 7 bases and J shed 7 bases, with 11 bases lying between them. Germline CDR1 is MDHEN and CDR2 is SYDVKM. This CDR3 comprises 11 residues. CDR3 in amino acids: CASTPGYEQYF. The CDR3 DNA reads TGTGCCAGCACTCCGGGGTATGAGCAGTACTTC.

This chain connects TRBV30 to TRBJ2-3; 9 bases map to TRBD2. With 3 bases clipped from V and 3 bases from J, the junction kept 4 bases outside the gene matches. Germline V lookup: CDR1 GTSNPN, CDR2 SVGIG (reference sequence). This CDR3 contains 14 residues. The CDR3 sequence is CAWSLGLATDTQYF. For the CDR3, the DNA is TGTGCCTGGAGCTTGGGACTAGCAACAGATACGCAGTATTTT.

A note on this clonotype: At one end the junction does not follow the germline gene, possibly because of a read error. The chain carries TRBV4-1 and TRBJ2-7; 7 positions match TRBD1. The germline V gene has CDR1 MGHRA and CDR2 YSYEKL. The CDR3 runs 15 residues. CDR3 amino acids: CAGSPRIGGNHEQYF. CDR3 bases: TGCGCCGGCAGCCCCAGGATAGGGGGCAATCACGAGCAGTACTTC.

As to this clonotype: With a much larger clone just one base away, this may be a read error. No conserved phenylalanine or tryptophan is present at the end of the CDR3, so a read error is the likely explanation. The V gene is TRBV28, the J gene TRBJ2-1; 8 bases fit TRBD2. V lost 8 bases and J lost 2; bases outside the gene matches: 8. From germline, CDR1 is MDHEN and CDR2 SYDVKM. The CDR3 covers 15 residues. The CDR3 bases are TGTGCCAGCGCTCCGGGCGGGGGGCCCTACAATGAGCAGTTCGTC. Residues: CASAPGGGPYNEQFV.

A remark on this clonotype: This could be a read error, since a much larger clone is one nucleotide away. The chain joins TRBV5-1 to TRBJ2-1; 8 bases map to TRBD2. The CDR3 spans 17 residues. Germline CDR1 and CDR2: SGHRS and YFSETQ. The CDR3 nucleotides read TGCGCCAGAAGCTTTAGAAAGAGCGGGAGCGCCTACAATGAGCAGTTCTTC. It yields the protein CARSFRKSGSAYNEQFF.

Notes on this clonotype: The junction differs from germline at one of its ends, possibly a read error. The V gene is TRBV11-2, the J gene TRBJ2-1; perhaps TRBD1 as D (6 bases). Germline CDR1 and CDR2: SGHAT and FQNNGV. The CDR3 spans 15 residues. The chain's CDR3 is CASSLGRGSYNEQFF. The CDR3 DNA reads as TGTGCCAGCAGTTTAGGCAGGGGATCCTACAATGAGCAGTTCTTT. The whole variable domain, filled in from reference TRBV11-2 and TRBJ2-1, reads EAGVAQSPRYKIIEKRQSVAFWCNPISGHATLYWYQQILGQGPKLLIQFQNNGVVDDSQLPKDRFSAERLKGVDSTLKIQPAKLEDSAVYLCASSLGRGSYNEQFFGPGTRLTVL.

This sequence joins TRBV20-1 and TRBJ2-7; possibly TRBD1 for D (6 bases). Germline CDR1 is DFQATT and CDR2 is SNEGSKA (reference sequence). Trimming removed 0 bases from V and 4 bases from J, with 10 bases in between. The CDR3 totals 13 residues. DNA of the CDR3: TGCAGTGCTAGAGACGGCAGGGGTTACGAGCAGTACTTC. Encoded protein: CSARDGRGYEQYF.

As to this clonotype: One end of the junction varies from germline; a read error may be responsible. The genes are TRBV11-2 and TRBJ2-2; TRBD1 or TRBD2 may be the D gene (5 bases each). The germline V gene encodes CDR1 SGHAT and CDR2 FQNNGV. The CDR3 runs to 13 residues. Written as DNA, the CDR3 is TGTGCCAGCAGCTCTTTAGGGGCCGGGGAGCTGTTTTTC. It codes for CASSSLGAGELFF.

This clonotype is a singleton in its sample. The junction and the germline gene differ at one end; a read error may be behind it. The CDR3: CASSYSKSRSERANTGELLF. CDR3 nucleotide sequence: TGTGCCAGCAGTTACTCGAAGAGTCGTAGCGAGCGAGCGAACACCGGGGAGCTGCTTTTT. The chain combines TRBV6-6 with TRBJ2-2; TRBD2 might be the D (5 bases). The CDR3 runs to 20 residues. Germline CDR1 is MNHNY and CDR2 is SVGAGI (reference sequence).

This clonotype was recorded once. Compared with germline, one end of the junction differs, possibly owing to a read error. The gene calls are TRBV6-4 and TRBJ2-6, with 7 positions matching TRBD2. The CDR3 contains 17 residues. Germline V gives CDR1 MRHNA, CDR2 SNTAGT. As DNA, the CDR3 is TGTGCCAGCAGTGACTCACCCGGGGGGTCTGGGGCGAACGTCCTGATTTTC. It yields the protein CASSDSPGGSGANVLIF.

A remark on this clonotype: The missing conserved phenylalanine or tryptophan at the end of this CDR3 makes a read error likely. The CDR3 DNA reads TGTGCCAGCAGCCTTGGACTAGCGGGCCCAGATAGGCAGTATGTT. It codes for CASSLGLAGPDRQYV. The chain recombines TRBV11-2 with TRBJ2-3; 11 bases map to TRBD2. The CDR3 totals 15 residues. Germline CDR1 and CDR2: SGHAT and FQNNGV.

About this clonotype itself: Relative to the germline gene, one junction end is altered; a read error may explain this. The chain combines TRBV12-3 or TRBV12-4 with TRBJ2-1; the match to TRBD2 covers 13 bases. CDR3 length: 16 residues. This CDR3 reads CASSFRTSGSQNEKFF. Here the CDR3 DNA reads TGTGCCAGCAGTTTCCGGACTAGCGGGAGCCAGAATGAGAAGTTCTTC.

V and J are TRBV4-1 and TRBJ2-7; D may be TRBD1 (5 bases). Germline assignment: CDR1 MGHRA and CDR2 YSYEKL. Trimming took 2 bases from V and 2 from J, leaving 13 bases between them. There are 15 residues in the CDR3. CDR3 in amino acids: CASSQIFRQTYEQYV. The CDR3 nucleotides are TGCGCCAGCAGCCAAATTTTTCGACAGACCTACGAGCAGTACGTC.

As regards this clonotype: In this CDR3 the conserved last residue, phenylalanine or tryptophan, is missing, so a read error is likely. The CDR3, as DNA: TGTGCCAGCAGCCAACTAAGCTGGGGCAAAGAGACCCAGTACTAC. It yields the protein CASSQLSWGKETQYY. The chain combines TRBV4-2 with TRBJ2-5; TRBD1 might be the D (5 bases). V dropped 2 bases and J dropped 3 bases, with 13 bases sitting between them. CDR3 length equals 15 residues. Germline V gives CDR1 LGHNA, CDR2 YNFKEQ.

Turning to this clonotype: Germline and junction disagree at one end, which may indicate a read error. CDR3 loop: CSVSRTSGRNGDNVLTF. DNA of the CDR3: TGCAGCGTTAGCAGGACTAGCGGGAGAAATGGGGACAACGTCCTGACTTTC. The chain has TRBV29-1 and TRBJ2-6; 13 positions agree with TRBD2. The germline V gene encodes CDR1 SQVTM and CDR2 ANQGSEA. The CDR3 spans 17 residues.

A word on this clonotype: The CDR3 ends on some other residue instead of the conserved phenylalanine or tryptophan, so this is likely a read error. No DNA is shown, since the ends of the CDR3 on it are uncertain; the CDR3 is the one TCRdb lists. This chain connects TRBV29-1 to TRBJ1-2; the D call of TRBD1 is as the table states it, not checked on the DNA. With termini counted, the CDR3 has 14 amino acids. Per the germline V gene, CDR1 is SQVTM and CDR2 is ANQGSEA. CDR3 protein: CSSSVDGPGYGYTL.

As regards this clonotype: At one end the junction does not follow the germline gene, possibly because of a read error. The V and J genes are TRBV30 and TRBJ1-1; weak D call: TRBD1 (6 bases). The CDR3 is made up of 15 amino acids. Germline CDR1 and CDR2: GTSNPN and SVGIG (reference sequence). The CDR3 nucleotides are TGTGCCTGGATGAGGGGGGGTGGAATGAACACTGAAGCTCTCTTT. Its translation: CAWMRGGGMNTEALF.